This passage covers 25 T cell receptor beta chains from one sample sequenced in a study of blood T cell repertoires in COVID-19. Here immunoSEQ multiplex PCR was the method, and the copy in TCRdb shows in-frame clones only, minus some. The sample carries approximately 210,000 clones, 92% recorded once. The sample taken for sequencing was peripheral blood. These receptors originate from a man aged 30-40 years with acute or convalescent COVID-19.

This clone showed up just once. J is TRBJ1-1 and V is TRBV5-1; unclear D gene. Per the germline V gene, CDR1 is SGHRS and CDR2 is YFSETQ. V was trimmed by 0 bases and J by 2 bases, leaving 8 bases between them. The CDR3 totals 14 residues. The CDR3 nucleotides are TGCGCCAGCAGCTTGGGGCACTATAACACTGAAGCTTTCTTT. This encodes CASSLGHYNTEAFF.

The V and J genes are TRBV6-1 and TRBJ1-4; the D gene is possibly TRBD1 (5 bases). Trimming left V 0 bases short and J 15 bases short, with 14 bases between. The CDR3 length is 13 residues. CDR1 and CDR2 from the germline V gene are MNHNS and SASEGT. As DNA, the CDR3 is TGTGCCAGCAGTGAAGCGGTCGGGGGACCTGTGTTTTTT. Translation gives CASSEAVGGPVFF.

The CDR3 sequence is CASSVIPGAPSYEQYF. CDR3 DNA sequence: TGTGCCAGCAGCGTAATTCCGGGAGCCCCCTCCTACGAGCAGTACTTC. The chain is built from TRBV9 and TRBJ2-7; D is possibly TRBD2 (6 bases). Trimming cost V 1 base and J 0 bases, with 14 bases left between them. Germline CDR1 is SGDLS and CDR2 is YYNGEE. CDR3 size: 16 residues.

The chain recombines TRBV3-1 (or the pseudogene TRBV3-2) with TRBJ1-5; 9 nucleotides agree with TRBD1. V lost 8 bases to trimming and J lost 7 bases; unmatched junction nucleotides: 9. Per the germline V gene, CDR1 is LGHDT and CDR2 is YNNKEL (reference sequence). This CDR3 is built from 14 residues. The CDR3: CASGYRGQRQPQHF. CDR3 nucleotide sequence: TGTGCCAGCGGATACAGGGGGCAAAGACAGCCCCAGCATTTT.

The chain employs TRBV5-1 and TRBJ2-3; possibly TRBD2 for D (6 bases). CDR3 length equals 15 residues. V gave up 0 bases and J gave up 6 bases, with 14 bases separating them. Germline V gene sequence: CDR1 SGHRS, CDR2 YFSETQ. Here the CDR3 reads CASSLAPGDVDTQYF. The CDR3 DNA follows: TGCGCCAGCAGCTTGGCCCCGGGGGATGTGGATACGCAGTATTTT. Full variable domain (missing parts from reference TRBV5-1 and TRBJ2-3): KAGVTQTPRYLIKTRGQQVTLSCSPISGHRSVSWYQQTPGQGLQFLFEYFSETQRNKGNFPGRFSGRQFSNSRSEMNVSTLELGDSALYLCASSLAPGDVDTQYFGPGTRLTVL.

J is TRBJ2-3 and V is TRBV5-4; TRBD2 matches at 9 bases. Germline trimming cut 0 bases from V and 5 bases from J; bases unmatched to any gene: 1. CDR1 is SGHNT, CDR2 YYREEE, per germline (reference sequence). The CDR3 runs to 14 residues. CDR3 nucleotides: TGTGCCAGCAGCTTGGTACTAGCGGGAGATACGCAGTATTTT. This gives the protein CASSLVLAGDTQYF.

The V and J genes are TRBV5-1 and TRBJ1-2; D not resolved. Germline V lookup: CDR1 SGHRS, CDR2 YFSETQ. This CDR3 is 18 amino acids long. V was trimmed by 0 bases and J by 4 bases, leaving 22 bases between them. In DNA form, the CDR3 reads TGCGCCAGCAGCTTGGTATTAGGAGGGCCTACTGGACTCTATGGCTACACCTTC. It yields the protein CASSLVLGGPTGLYGYTF.

A few counts support this clone. The CDR3 DNA reads as TGTGCCAGCAGTTTCTTCCAGGGGGCGCGTTCACCCCTCCACTTT. This codes for CASSFFQGARSPLHF. This chain joins TRBV27 and TRBJ1-6; 8 nucleotides match TRBD1. V trimming: 3 bases; J trimming: 9 bases; junction bases outside the gene matches: 7. Germline CDR1 and CDR2: MNHEY and SMNVEV (reference sequence). The CDR3 is 15 amino acids.

The gene calls are TRBV19 and TRBJ2-7; D uncertain. The CDR3 covers 15 residues. CDR1 LNHDA and CDR2 SQIVND come from the germline V gene (reference sequence). V lost 1 base to trimming and J lost 3 bases, with 13 bases between them. The CDR3 DNA sequence: TGTGCCAGTAGTATAGGGTTAGCTTGGAACTACGAGCAGTACTTC. Protein product: CASSIGLAWNYEQYF.

The V call is TRBV28, the J call TRBJ1-1, with TRBD1 identical over 8 bases. Per the germline V gene, CDR1 is MDHEN and CDR2 is SYDVKM. V dropped 6 bases and J dropped 2; count of bases not matched to a gene: 8. The CDR3 spans 15 residues. In nucleotides, the CDR3 is TGTGCCAGCAGACAGGGGGGGGTGACAAACACTGAAGCTTTCTTT. This translates into CASRQGGVTNTEAFF. Using reference TRBV28 and TRBJ1-1 for the parts outside the CDR3, the full variable domain is DVKVTQSSRYLVKRTGEKVFLECVQDMDHENMFWYRQDPGLGLRLIYFSYDVKMKEKGDIPEGYSVSREKKERFSLILESASTNQTSMYLCASRQGGVTNTEAFFGQGTRLTVV.

The chain combines TRBV6-5 with TRBJ2-1, with a tentative D call TRBD1 (6 bases). V was shortened by 3 bases and J by 9 bases, with 15 bases between the two germline ends. CDR1 MNHEY and CDR2 SVGAGI come from the germline V gene. The CDR3 sequence is 14 residues long. The CDR3 bases are TGTGCCAGCAGTTATCTTCGGGACACCCTTGAGCAGTTCTTC. It yields the protein CASSYLRDTLEQFF.

CDR3 nucleotide sequence: TGTGCCAGCAGCCCTGGACAGGGGATCTACGAGCAGTACTTC. Translated, it gives CASSPGQGIYEQYF. V gene TRBV5-4 combines with J gene TRBJ2-7; 9 positions agree with TRBD1. The CDR3 runs to 14 residues. With 4 bases clipped from V and 3 bases from J, the junction kept 5 bases outside the gene matches. Germline V gene data show CDR1 as SGHNT and CDR2 as YYREEE (reference sequence).

Details on this clone: One end of the junction varies from germline; a read error may be responsible. The rearrangement uses TRBV2 and TRBJ2-7; TRBD2 agrees at 8 bases. Per germline, CDR1 SNHLY and CDR2 FYNNEI. This CDR3 contains 13 residues. The DNA for the CDR3 is TGTGCCAGCAATAACGGGAGGGCCTATGAGCAGTACTTC. Its translation is CASNNGRAYEQYF.

The rearrangement links TRBV20-1 to TRBJ1-1; perhaps TRBD1 as D (5 bases). CDR3 length: 15 residues. CDR1 is DFQATT and CDR2 is SNEGSKA in the germline V gene (reference sequence). V was shortened by 3 bases and J by 5 bases, with 19 bases between the two germline ends. The CDR3 DNA is TGCAGTGCTAGTTCTGGGGCCAAGGGGAATACTGAAGCTTTCTTT. Residues: CSASSGAKGNTEAFF.

The chain carries TRBV5-4 and TRBJ1-4, with a tentative D call TRBD1 (5 bases). V was shortened by 0 bases and J by 3 bases, with 9 bases between the two germline ends. The CDR3 has 15 residues. CDR1 and CDR2 from the germline V gene are SGHNT and YYREEE (reference sequence). CDR3 sequence: CASSLDGGANEKLFF. The CDR3 DNA is TGTGCCAGCAGCTTGGACGGGGGGGCTAATGAAAAACTGTTTTTT.

The chain has TRBV29-1 and TRBJ2-2, with a weak D call TRBD2 (5 bases). V was shortened by 4 bases and J by 7 bases, with 10 bases between the two germline ends. The CDR3 length is 12 residues. CDR1 is SQVTM, CDR2 ANQGSEA, per germline. CDR3 coding DNA: TGCAGCGTTGTGGGGAGCGGCGGGGAGCTGTTTTTT. This gives the protein CSVVGSGGELFF.

The gene calls are TRBV7-8 and TRBJ1-1, with TRBD1 identical over 10 bases. CDR1 is SGHVS and CDR2 is FQNEAQ in the germline V gene. The CDR3 extends over 17 amino acids. V shed 5 bases and J 1 base; nucleotides not matched to a gene: 10. CDR3 residues: CASSEGQGDYWNTEAFF. CDR3 nucleotides: TGTGCCAGCAGCGAAGGACAGGGGGACTACTGGAACACTGAAGCTTTCTTT. The complete variable domain, with remaining parts taken from reference TRBV7-8 and TRBJ1-1, reads GAGVSQSPRYKVAKRGQDVALRCDPISGHVSLFWYQQALGQGPEFLTYFQNEAQLDKSGLPSDRFFAERPEGSVSTLKIQRTQQEDSAVYLCASSEGQGDYWNTEAFFGQGTRLTVV.

The chain couples TRBV29-1 to TRBJ2-1; a possible D gene is TRBD1 (6 bases). Trimming pared 6 bases from V and 3 bases from J, leaving 12 bases between. This CDR3 has 13 residues. Germline lookup yields CDR1 SQVTM and CDR2 ANQGSEA. CDR3 DNA: TGCAGCGTCCAGACAGGAATCTACAATGAGCAGTTCTTC. Translation gives CSVQTGIYNEQFF.

The chain couples TRBV6-5 to TRBJ2-7, with 10 bases that match TRBD1. CDR3 length: 13 amino acids. Per the germline V gene, CDR1 is MNHEY and CDR2 is SVGAGI. Unmatched junction bases numbered 7, after V lost 9 bases and J lost 5 bases. Written as DNA, the CDR3 is TGTGCCAGTGTAGACAGGGGGCGGAACGAGCAGTACTTC. This encodes CASVDRGRNEQYF.

The chain uses TRBV27 and TRBJ2-1; a possible D gene is TRBD2 (6 bases). The CDR3 is 15 residues long. Trimming shortened V by 4 bases and J by 4 bases, and 14 bases separated the two germline ends. The germline V gene has CDR1 MNHEY and CDR2 SMNVEV (reference sequence). CDR3 sequence reads: CASSSEGPRYNEQFF. The CDR3 DNA follows: TGTGCCAGCAGTTCGGAGGGGCCGAGGTACAATGAGCAGTTCTTC.

The V and J genes are TRBV6-6 and TRBJ2-1; perhaps TRBD2 as D (6 bases). This CDR3 contains 15 residues. CDR1 and CDR2 (germline): MNHNY, SVGAGI (reference sequence). Between the trimmed V and J ends, which lost 7 bases and 4 bases, there was a span of 17 bases. The CDR3 nucleotides are TGTGCCAGCACCTCATGGAGGGGATCTTACAATGAGCAGTTCTTC. Its protein is CASTSWRGSYNEQFF.

The chain carries TRBV7-9 and TRBJ1-4, with D hard to call. The V end was cut by 6 bases, the J end by 8 bases, with 13 bases between. The germline gives CDR1 SEHNR, CDR2 FQNEAQ (reference sequence). This CDR3 is built from 13 residues. This CDR3 is CASRFSPQEKLFF. CDR3 DNA sequence: TGTGCCAGCAGATTCAGTCCTCAAGAAAAACTGTTTTTT.

The J gene is TRBJ2-1, the V gene TRBV29-1; D unclear. CDR1 is SQVTM, CDR2 ANQGSEA, per germline. This CDR3 is 13 amino acids long. V lost 7 bases, J lost 6 bases, and 16 bases lay in between. In nucleotides, the CDR3 is TGCAGCGCCAGGTCGGTTCCAGGCAATGAGCAGTTCTTC. Protein: CSARSVPGNEQFF.

The rearrangement links TRBV5-1 to TRBJ1-1; D uncertain. The CDR3 extends over 15 amino acids. From germline, CDR1 is SGHRS and CDR2 YFSETQ. V was trimmed by 2 bases and J by 4 bases, leaving 15 bases between them. The CDR3, as DNA: TGCGCCAGCAGCTTAGCAAACGGGGTGAGCACTGAAGCTTTCTTT. It translates to CASSLANGVSTEAFF.

This rearrangement joins TRBV7-8 to TRBJ2-7; 7 bases line up with TRBD1. V lost 5 bases and J lost 3; bases outside the gene matches: 10. There are 15 residues in the CDR3. Germline V CDR1 and CDR2: SGHVS, FQNEAQ. The CDR3 sequence is CASSRRRDRIYEQYF. The CDR3 nucleotides are TGTGCCAGCAGCCGACGCCGGGACAGAATCTACGAGCAGTACTTC.